Given below is one T cell receptor (beta chain) in context. Clones were sequenced by immunoSEQ multiplex PCR, and TCRdb holds only the in-frame ones, with some missing. The table has 250,000 to 300,000 clones, roughly 82% seen once. Looked up from germline, CDR1 is SGHTA and CDR2 is FQGNSA. Trimming took off 5 bases at V and 4 bases at J, with 11 bases between the two ends. This CDR3 spans 13 amino acids. The sample comes from a study of control samples from healthy donors and cancer patients. This chain joins TRBV7-2 and TRBJ1-2; D is unclear. The clonotype comes from a woman aged 60-70 years with lung cancer. Material for sequencing was PBMCs. CDR3 DNA: TGTGCCAGCAGCCCTGATTTGGGCTATGGCTACACCTTC. It translates to CASSPDLGYGYTF.